A selection of T cell receptor beta chains follows, all from one sample in a study of blood T cell repertoires in COVID-19. Measured with immunoSEQ multiplex PCR; TCRdb has only the in-frame clones, and not every one. The sample has some 250,000 clones; around 86% are singletons. Sequences were obtained from peripheral blood. The receptors were sampled from a man aged 25 to 45 who had recovered from COVID-19. Each CDR3 is given without its conserved first and last residue. Clone size is not always given. Where it is, it says once, few, many or a class for expanded clones.

TRBV7-3 | NA | 12 | ASSPSSGADTQY
TRBV28 | NA | 15 | ASSLYRVPGYNSPLH
TRBV28 | NA | 13 | ASSLSLGPQETQY
TRBV18 | NA | 10 | ASSPSSLEAF
TRBV7-9 | NA | 17 | ASSPGVGLAGEYTGELF
TRBV12-3/TRBV12-4 | few | 9 | ASSLRGELF
TRBV5-1 | NA | 11 | ASSVGMNTEAF
TRBV7-6 | NA | 13 | ASSFPGSPGETQY
TRBV7-9 | NA | 15 | ASSLGEVGHSRDTQY
TRBV6-5 | NA | 12 | ASRQRTANYGYT
TRBV10-3 | NA | 14 | AISESPLSSPEKLF
TRBV5-1 | NA | 12 | ASGTTGYNSPLH
TRBV6-2/TRBV6-3 | NA | 15 | ASSSTGTGASAGELF
TRBV11-2 | NA | 13 | ASSLRGRETDTQY
TRBV9 | NA | 15 | ASSVGGTGGRYSGYT
TRBV5-4 | NA | 14 | ASSHWGTGPGSGYT
TRBV11-2 | once | 13 | ASSSRDRGKETQY
TRBV10-3 | NA | 12 | AISEKDGAYEQY